Shown below are 17 T cell receptor beta chains from a single sample sequenced in a study of breast tumors, draining lymph nodes, adjacent tissues. TCRdb reanalysed the multiplex PCR reads using MiXCR and keeps one entry per CDR3 protein. This sample carries approximately 10,000 distinct CDR3 sequences, about 53% of them seen once, and the ten largest clones take roughly 36%. Material: breast tumor tissue. Receptors originate from a female donor with breast cancer. Some clones in this sample may be carry-over from other donors' samples.

This clonotype is medium-sized in the sample. The chain joins TRBV12-3 or TRBV12-4 to TRBJ2-5; no clear D gene. The length of the CDR3 is 13 residues. With 5 bases removed from V and 5 bases from J, the gap between germline ends came to 12 bases. This chain's CDR3 is CASSHTSGETQYF. CDR3 sequence (DNA): TGTGCCAGCAGTCACACCTCCGGGGAGACCCAGTACTTC.

The gene calls are TRBV7-9 and TRBJ2-7; no clear D gene. There are 14 residues in the CDR3. Germline V gene sequence: CDR1 SEHNR, CDR2 FQNEAQ (reference sequence). Trimming took off 2 bases at V and 3 bases at J, with 11 bases between the two ends. CDR3 residues: CASSLTVAGYEQYF. The CDR3, as DNA: TGTGCCAGCAGCTTAACGGTCGCCGGCTACGAGCAGTACTTC.

Worth noting for this clonotype: A read error is likely, as this CDR3 ends without the conserved phenylalanine or tryptophan. The V gene is TRBV3-1, the J gene TRBJ1-2; D call uncertain. The CDR3 has 11 amino acids. In germline, CDR1 is LGHDT, CDR2 YNNKEL (reference sequence). CDR3 bases: TGCGCCAGCAGCTACCGCTATGGCTACACCTAC. Protein: CASSYRYGYTY.

The chain joins TRBV7-6 to TRBJ2-3; D possibly matches TRBD1 or TRBD2 (5 bases each). Trimming pared 3 bases from V and 0 bases from J, leaving 19 bases between. The CDR3 extends over 18 amino acids. Germline CDR1 is SGHVS and CDR2 is FNYEAQ. The CDR3 reads CASSLTWVRGPSTDTQYF. CDR3 DNA sequence: TGTGCCAGCAGCTTGACGTGGGTCCGGGGCCCTAGCACAGATACGCAGTATTTT. Supplemented by reference TRBV7-6 and TRBJ2-3, the full variable domain reads GAGVSQSPRYKVTKRGQDVALRCDPISGHVSLYWYRQALGQGPEFLTYFNYEAQQDKSGLPNDRFSAERPEGSISTLTIQRTEQRDSAMYRCASSLTWVRGPSTDTQYFGPGTRLTVL.

The chain couples TRBV7-2 to TRBJ2-2, with D possibly matching TRBD1 (5 bases). The germline CDR1 and CDR2 sequences are SGHTA and FQGNSA. This CDR3 is 12 amino acids long. Trimming cost V 4 bases and J 5 bases, with 5 bases left between them. CDR3: CASSSGTGELFF. The CDR3 DNA reads TGTGCCAGCAGCTCAGGGACCGGGGAGCTGTTTTTT.

The V gene is TRBV7-6, the J gene TRBJ2-7; D remains unclear. Germline V lookup: CDR1 SGHVS, CDR2 FNYEAQ. V lost 2 bases and J lost 1, with 12 bases in between. The CDR3 spans 15 residues. The CDR3 loop reads CASSLRPRASYEQYF. The CDR3 DNA reads TGTGCCAGCAGCTTACGACCGAGAGCTTCCTACGAGCAGTACTTC.

The V and J genes are TRBV20-1 and TRBJ1-2; 9 bases map to TRBD1. This CDR3 is built from 14 residues. J was trimmed by 3 bases and V by 2 bases; bases with no gene match: 4. The V gene's germline CDR1 is DFQATT and CDR2 SNEGSKA (reference sequence). This CDR3 is CSARPRQGDYGYTF. The CDR3 nucleotides are TGCAGTGCTAGACCAAGACAGGGGGACTATGGCTACACCTTC.

This clonotype was observed at least ten times. The chain combines TRBV10-2 with TRBJ2-7, with a weak D call TRBD2 (6 bases). The germline gives CDR1 WSHSY, CDR2 SAAADI. The length of the CDR3 is 13 residues. The V end lost 3 bases, the J end lost 6 bases, and 12 bases lay between the germline ends. The CDR3 DNA reads as TGCGCCAGCAGTGAAGTCGGGACTGGCGAGCAGTACTTC. This sequence encodes CASSEVGTGEQYF.

The chain has TRBV5-5 and TRBJ1-6; 9 nucleotides match TRBD1. Trimming took 0 bases from V and 6 from J; bases not matched to a gene: 1. From germline, CDR1 is SGHKS and CDR2 YYEKEE (reference sequence). This CDR3 comprises 15 residues. The CDR3 protein is CASSLVDRGNSPLHF. CDR3 bases: TGTGCCAGCAGCTTGGTGGACAGGGGTAATTCACCCCTCCACTTT.

This clonotype was seen a few times. V gene TRBV2 combines with J gene TRBJ1-6; a weak D match, TRBD1 (5 bases). Germline-derived CDR1 and CDR2 are SNHLY and FYNNEI. The CDR3 has 15 amino acids. The V gene lost 4 bases and the J gene lost 7 bases, with 14 bases spanning the gap. The CDR3 nucleotides are TGTGCCAGCAGTGGGGACGCCTTGGGGAATTCACCCCTCCACTTT. Residues: CASSGDALGNSPLHF. Based on the CDR3 plus reference TRBV2 and TRBJ1-6, the full variable domain is EPEVTQTPSHQVTQMGQEVILRCVPISNHLYFYWYRQILGQKVEFLVSFYNNEISEKSEIFDDQFSVERPDGSNFTLKIRSTKLEDSAMYFCASSGDALGNSPLHFGNGTRLTVT.

This clonotype was observed a single time. The chain has TRBV18 and TRBJ2-1; 9 bases are a match to TRBD2. V shed 1 base, J shed 0 bases, and the junction held 4 bases outside the gene matches. The CDR3 has 17 residues. Germline CDR1 and CDR2: KGHSH and LQKENI. CDR3 loop: CASSPLAGVNSYNEQFF. The CDR3 region has the DNA TGTGCCAGCTCACCACTAGCGGGAGTGAACTCCTACAATGAGCAGTTCTTC.

This clonotype is deemed medium-sized. V and J are TRBV19 and TRBJ1-2; D gene uncertain. V lost 6 bases to trimming and J lost 0 bases, with 11 bases between them. CDR3 size: 14 residues. Germline V CDR1 and CDR2: LNHDA, SQIVND (reference sequence). The CDR3 nucleotides read TGTGCCAGTAGCCCGACGCCTGCTAACTATGGCTACACCTTC. Protein sequence: CASSPTPANYGYTF. Filled out from reference TRBV19 and TRBJ1-2, the complete variable domain reads DGGITQSPKYLFRKEGQNVTLSCEQNLNHDAMYWYRQDPGQGLRLIYYSQIVNDFQKGDIAEGYSVSREKKESFPLTVTSAQKNPTAFYLCASSPTPANYGYTFGSGTRLTVV.

This clonotype has just a few counts. The chain links TRBV20-1 to TRBJ2-1; TRBD2 agrees at 11 bases. Trimming removed 6 bases from V and 4 bases from J; junction bases left unmatched: 5. The germline V gene has CDR1 DFQATT and CDR2 SNEGSKA (reference sequence). CDR3 length equals 14 residues. Here the CDR3 reads CSAAGTSGYNEQFF. The CDR3 DNA follows: TGCAGTGCGGCCGGGACTAGCGGTTACAATGAGCAGTTCTTC.

This chain connects TRBV24-1 to TRBJ2-1; D is perhaps TRBD2 (7 bases). The CDR3 is made up of 13 amino acids. The germline CDR1 and CDR2 sequences are KGHDR and SFDVKD. Trimming took off 9 bases at V and 8 bases at J, with 16 bases between the two ends. The CDR3: CATGVGGGDEQFF. The CDR3 DNA reads as TGTGCCACCGGTGTTGGAGGGGGGGATGAGCAGTTCTTC.

On this clonotype: The junction departs from the called germline gene at one end, perhaps through a read error. This chain joins TRBV9 and TRBJ1-5; 7 positions agree with TRBD1. The germline gives CDR1 SGDLS, CDR2 YYNGEE. This CDR3 comprises 14 residues. CDR3 nucleotide sequence: TGTGCCAGCAGCGTCAGACAGGGAAATCAGCCCCAGCCTTTT. Its protein product is CASSVRQGNQPQPF.

The V call is TRBV6-6, the J call TRBJ2-7, with 13 bases matching TRBD2. Trimming removed 7 bases from V and 1 base from J; junction bases left unmatched: 13. The CDR3 length is 18 residues. CDR1 and CDR2 from the germline V gene are MNHNY and SVGAGI (reference sequence). The CDR3 loop reads CASTQTGLAGDVSYEQYV. CDR3 nucleotide sequence: TGTGCCAGCACCCAAACCGGACTAGCGGGGGATGTATCCTACGAGCAGTACGTC.

The genes are TRBV13 and TRBJ2-3; a weak D match, TRBD2 (6 bases). CDR1 PRHDT and CDR2 FYEKMQ come from the germline V gene (reference sequence). The CDR3 spans 16 residues. Trimming took 2 bases from V and 2 from J, leaving 14 bases between them. The CDR3 loop is CASSLRTRGPTDTQYF. DNA for the CDR3: TGTGCCAGCAGCTTACGGACGCGGGGACCCACAGATACGCAGTATTTT.